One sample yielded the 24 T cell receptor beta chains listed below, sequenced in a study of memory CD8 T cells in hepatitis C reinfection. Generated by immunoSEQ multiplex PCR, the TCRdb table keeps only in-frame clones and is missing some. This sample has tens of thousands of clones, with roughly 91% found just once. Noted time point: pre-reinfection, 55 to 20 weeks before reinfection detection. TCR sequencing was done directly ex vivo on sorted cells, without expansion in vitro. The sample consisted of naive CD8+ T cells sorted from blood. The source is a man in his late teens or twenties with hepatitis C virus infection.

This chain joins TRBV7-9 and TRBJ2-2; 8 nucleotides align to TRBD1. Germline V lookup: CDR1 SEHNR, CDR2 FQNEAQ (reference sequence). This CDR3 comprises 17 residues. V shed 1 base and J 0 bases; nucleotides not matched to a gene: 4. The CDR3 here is CASSLDSRGPNTGELFF. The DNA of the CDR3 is TGTGCCAGCAGCTTAGACTCCAGGGGGCCGAACACCGGGGAGCTGTTTTTT.

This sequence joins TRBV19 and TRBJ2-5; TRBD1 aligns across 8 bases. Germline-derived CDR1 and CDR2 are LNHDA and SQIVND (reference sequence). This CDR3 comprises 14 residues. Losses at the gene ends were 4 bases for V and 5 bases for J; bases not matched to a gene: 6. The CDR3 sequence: CASSTWTGYETQYF. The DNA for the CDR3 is TGTGCCAGTAGTACCTGGACAGGGTATGAGACCCAGTACTTC.

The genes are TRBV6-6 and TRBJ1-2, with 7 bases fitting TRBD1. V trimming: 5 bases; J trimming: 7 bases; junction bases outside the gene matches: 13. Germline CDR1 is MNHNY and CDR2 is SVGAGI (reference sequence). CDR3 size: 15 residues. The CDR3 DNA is TGTGCCAGCAGTACCCTCGAAGGGGGCAGGGTTGGCTACACCTTC. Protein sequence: CASSTLEGGRVGYTF.

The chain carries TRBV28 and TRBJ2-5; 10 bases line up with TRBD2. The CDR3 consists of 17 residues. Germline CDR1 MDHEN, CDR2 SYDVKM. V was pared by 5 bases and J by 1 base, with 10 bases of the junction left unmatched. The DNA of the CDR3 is TGTGCCAGCAGTCCACTTGTACTAGCGGGACCCCAAGAGACCCAGTACTTC. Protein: CASSPLVLAGPQETQYF.

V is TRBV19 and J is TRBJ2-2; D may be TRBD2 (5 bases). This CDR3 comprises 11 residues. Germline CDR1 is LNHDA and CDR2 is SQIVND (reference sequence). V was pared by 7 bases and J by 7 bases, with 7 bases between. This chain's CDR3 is CASIRGGELFF. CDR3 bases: TGTGCCAGTATCCGGGGCGGGGAGCTGTTTTTT.

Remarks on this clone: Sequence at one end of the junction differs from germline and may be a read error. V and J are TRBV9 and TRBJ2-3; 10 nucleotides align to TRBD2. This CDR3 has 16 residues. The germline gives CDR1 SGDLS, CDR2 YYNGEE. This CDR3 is CTSSFSSGTSVHTQYF. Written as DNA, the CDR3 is TGTACCAGCAGCTTCTCTTCCGGGACTAGCGTTCATACGCAGTATTTT. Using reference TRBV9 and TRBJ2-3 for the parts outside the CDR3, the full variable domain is DSGVTQTPKHLITATGQRVTLRCSPRSGDLSVYWYQQSLDQGLQFLIQYYNGEERAKGNILERFSAQQFPDLHSELNLSSLELGDSALYFCTSSFSSGTSVHTQYFGPGTRLTVL.

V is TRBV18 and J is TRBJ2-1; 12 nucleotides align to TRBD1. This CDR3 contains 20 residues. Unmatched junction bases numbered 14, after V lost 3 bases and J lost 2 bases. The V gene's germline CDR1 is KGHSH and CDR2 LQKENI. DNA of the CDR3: TGTGCCAGCTCACCGGTTACGGGACAGGGGGCCTGGGGCCCCTACAATGAGCAGTTCTTC. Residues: CASSPVTGQGAWGPYNEQFF.

The CDR3 reads CATKDTSDSYNEQFF. The CDR3 DNA sequence: TGTGCCACCAAGGATACTAGCGACTCCTACAATGAGCAGTTCTTC. The chain employs TRBV27 and TRBJ2-1, with 7 bases fitting TRBD2. The trim removed 10 bases at V and 0 bases at J, leaving 9 bases unmatched. Germline CDR1 MNHEY, CDR2 SMNVEV (reference sequence). This CDR3 has 15 residues.

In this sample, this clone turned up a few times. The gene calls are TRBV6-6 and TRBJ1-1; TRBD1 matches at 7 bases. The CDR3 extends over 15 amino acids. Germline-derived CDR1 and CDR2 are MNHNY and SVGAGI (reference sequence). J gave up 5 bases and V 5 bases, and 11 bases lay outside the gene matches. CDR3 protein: CASSTDRDRRTEAFF. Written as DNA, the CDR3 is TGTGCCAGCAGTACCGACAGGGACAGAAGGACTGAAGCTTTCTTT.

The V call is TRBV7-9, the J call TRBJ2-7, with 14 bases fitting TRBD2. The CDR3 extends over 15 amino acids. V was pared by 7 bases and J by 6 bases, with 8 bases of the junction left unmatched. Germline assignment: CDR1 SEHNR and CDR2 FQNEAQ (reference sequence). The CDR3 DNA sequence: TGTGCCAGCAACCTGGGACTAGCGGGAGTCGGCGAGCAGTACTTC. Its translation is CASNLGLAGVGEQYF.

CDR3 coding DNA: TGTGCCAGCAGTTTACAGGGGTTTGGTGGCTACACCTTC. Its translation: CASSLQGFGGYTF. V is TRBV27 and J is TRBJ1-2, with a weak D call TRBD1 (6 bases). The V end was cut by 2 bases, the J end by 7 bases, with 11 bases between. Germline V CDR1 and CDR2: MNHEY, SMNVEV (reference sequence). This CDR3 is 13 amino acids long.

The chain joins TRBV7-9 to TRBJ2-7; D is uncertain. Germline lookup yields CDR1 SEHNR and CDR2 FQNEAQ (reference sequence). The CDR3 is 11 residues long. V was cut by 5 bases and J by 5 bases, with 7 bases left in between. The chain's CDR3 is CASSPINEQYF. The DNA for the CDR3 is TGTGCCAGCAGCCCCATCAACGAGCAGTACTTC.

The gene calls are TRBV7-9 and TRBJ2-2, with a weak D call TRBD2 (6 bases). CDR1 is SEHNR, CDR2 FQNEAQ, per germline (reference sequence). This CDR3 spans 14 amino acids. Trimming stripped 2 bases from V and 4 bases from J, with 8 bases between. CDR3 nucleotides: TGTGCCAGCAGCTTAATTAGCGGCACCGGGGAGCTGTTTTTT. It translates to CASSLISGTGELFF.

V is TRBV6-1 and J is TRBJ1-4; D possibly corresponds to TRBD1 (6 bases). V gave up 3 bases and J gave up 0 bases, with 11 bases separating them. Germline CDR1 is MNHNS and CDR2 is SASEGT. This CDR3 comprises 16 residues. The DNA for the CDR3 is TGTGCCAGCAGTGATGGGACAACTACAACTAATGAAAAACTGTTTTTT. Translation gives CASSDGTTTTNEKLFF.

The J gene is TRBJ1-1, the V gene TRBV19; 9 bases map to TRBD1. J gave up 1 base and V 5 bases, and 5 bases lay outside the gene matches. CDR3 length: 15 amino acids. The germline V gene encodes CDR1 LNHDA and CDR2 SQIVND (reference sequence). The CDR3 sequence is CASSATGGANTEAFF. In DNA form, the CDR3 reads TGTGCCAGTAGTGCTACAGGGGGCGCGAACACTGAAGCTTTCTTT.

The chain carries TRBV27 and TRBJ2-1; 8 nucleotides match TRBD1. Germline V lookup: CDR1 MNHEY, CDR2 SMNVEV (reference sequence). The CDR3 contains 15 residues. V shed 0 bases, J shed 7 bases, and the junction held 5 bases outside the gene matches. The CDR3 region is CASSLSAGGQNEQFF. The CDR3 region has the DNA TGTGCCAGCAGTTTATCGGCAGGGGGCCAGAATGAGCAGTTCTTC.

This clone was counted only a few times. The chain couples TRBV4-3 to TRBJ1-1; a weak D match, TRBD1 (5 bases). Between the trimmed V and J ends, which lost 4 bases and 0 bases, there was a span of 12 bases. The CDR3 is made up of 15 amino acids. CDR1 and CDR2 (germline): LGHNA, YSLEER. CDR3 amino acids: CASSPAGELNTEAFF. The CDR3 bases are TGCGCCAGCAGCCCAGCGGGGGAACTGAACACTGAAGCTTTCTTT.

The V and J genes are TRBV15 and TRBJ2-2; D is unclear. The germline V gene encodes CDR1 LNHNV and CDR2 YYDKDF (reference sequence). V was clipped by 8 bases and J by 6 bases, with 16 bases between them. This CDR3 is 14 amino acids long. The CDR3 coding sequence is TGTGCCACCCAACACTTGTTCCGGGCCGGGGAGCTGTTTTTT. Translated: CATQHLFRAGELFF.

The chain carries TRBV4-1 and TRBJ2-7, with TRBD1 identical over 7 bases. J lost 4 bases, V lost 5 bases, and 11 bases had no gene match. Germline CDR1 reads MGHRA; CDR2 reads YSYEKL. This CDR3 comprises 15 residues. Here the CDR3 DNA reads TGCGCCAGCAGCGACCGGGACAGTGGGCTTTACGAGCAGTACTTC. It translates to CASSDRDSGLYEQYF.

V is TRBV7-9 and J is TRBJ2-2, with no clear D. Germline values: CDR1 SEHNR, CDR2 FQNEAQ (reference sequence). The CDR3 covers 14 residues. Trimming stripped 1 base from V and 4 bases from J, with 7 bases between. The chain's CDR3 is CASSLDSSTGELFF. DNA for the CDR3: TGTGCCAGCAGCTTAGACAGCAGCACCGGGGAGCTGTTTTTT.

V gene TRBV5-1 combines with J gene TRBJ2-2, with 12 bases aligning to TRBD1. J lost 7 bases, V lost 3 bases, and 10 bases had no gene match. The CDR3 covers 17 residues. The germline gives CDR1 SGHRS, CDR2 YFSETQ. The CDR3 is CASSWVPGQGAGGELFF. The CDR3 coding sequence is TGCGCCAGCAGCTGGGTCCCGGGACAGGGGGCAGGCGGGGAGCTGTTTTTT. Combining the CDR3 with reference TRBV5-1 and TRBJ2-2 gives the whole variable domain KAGVTQTPRYLIKTRGQQVTLSCSPISGHRSVSWYQQTPGQGLQFLFEYFSETQRNKGNFPGRFSGRQFSNSRSEMNVSTLELGDSALYLCASSWVPGQGAGGELFFGEGSRLTVL.

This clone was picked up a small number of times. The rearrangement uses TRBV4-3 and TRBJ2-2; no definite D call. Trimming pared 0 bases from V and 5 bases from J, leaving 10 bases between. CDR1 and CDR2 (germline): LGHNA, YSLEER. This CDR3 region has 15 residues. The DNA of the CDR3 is TGCGCCAGCAGCCAAGATCAGTTCACGACCGGGGAGCTGTTTTTT. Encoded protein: CASSQDQFTTGELFF.

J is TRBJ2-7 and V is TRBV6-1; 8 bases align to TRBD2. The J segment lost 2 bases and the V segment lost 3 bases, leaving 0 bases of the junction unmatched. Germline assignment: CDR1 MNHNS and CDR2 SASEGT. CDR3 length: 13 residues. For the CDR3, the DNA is TGTGCCAGCAGTGAGGGACTAGCCTACGAGCAGTACTTC. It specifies CASSEGLAYEQYF.

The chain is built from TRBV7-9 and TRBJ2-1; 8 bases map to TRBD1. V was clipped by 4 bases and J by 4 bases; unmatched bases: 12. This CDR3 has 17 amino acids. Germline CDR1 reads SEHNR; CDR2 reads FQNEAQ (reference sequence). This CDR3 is CASSSLTRRQGYNEQFF. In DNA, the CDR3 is TGTGCCAGCAGCTCTCTCACAAGGAGACAGGGGTACAATGAGCAGTTCTTC.